Given below is one TCR beta chain in context. Antigen unknown. Profiled with immunoSEQ multiplex PCR; TCRdb holds only in-frame clones, not every one. The profile shows tens of thousands of clones, about 65% of them singletons. The record originates from a study of vaccination effects on CD4 cells after COVID-19. Study information: After expansion with viral peptide pools in the ViraFEST assay, antigen-specific CD4+ T cells were sequenced. Study outcomes and limitations: Vaccine-induced clones in healthy vaccinees cross-reacted with common cold coronaviruses in only 1 of 255 cases.

Cultured cells yielded isolated CD4+ T cells after 10 days. Nucleocapsid antibodies stayed negative before and after vaccination, showing no earlier SARS-CoV-2 infection. The material was CD4+ T cells from PBMCs cultured without peptide, obtained before COVID-19 vaccination. The source is a human donor who received a COVID-19 vaccine.

Here the CDR3 DNA reads TGTGCCTGGAGCTTATCAGGTGTGGCTGAAAAACTGTTTTTT. This sequence encodes CAWSLSGVAEKLFF. J is TRBJ1-4 and V is TRBV30; D is unresolved. The germline V gene encodes CDR1 GTSNPN and CDR2 SVGIG (reference sequence). Trimming removed 3 bases from V and 7 bases from J, with 15 bases in between. CDR3 length: 14 residues. The full variable domain, its missing parts supplied by reference TRBV30 and TRBJ1-4, is SQTIHQWPATLVQPVGSPLSLECTVEGTSNPNLYWYRQAAGRGLQLLFYSVGIGQISSEVPQNLSASRPQDRQFILSSKKLLLSDSGFYLCAWSLSGVAEKLFFGSGTQLSVL.